The present TCR beta chain was sequenced within a study of shared clonotypes between healthy human individuals. About the study: Each donor's CD4 naive and CD4 memory cells filled three plates apiece, CD8 naive two, and CD8 memory one. Study-wide findings and caveats: Non-shared clonotypes were found to have lower generation probabilities than the clonotypes that were shared by all four of the sorted-subset donors.

For this clone: The antigen is undetermined.

CD45RO-negative, CCR7-selected cells formed the naive CD8 fraction, which excluded terminally differentiated effector memory CD45RA+ cells. Nashville, Tennessee was home to all donors, each a Caucasian adult. Sequencing was performed with immunoSEQ multiplex PCR; in TCRdb, only in-frame clones are kept and a portion is missing. Of about 1,800,000 clones in the sample, just under 95% were seen once. Sample: naive CD8+ T cells sorted from blood. This TCR came from a man aged 18 to 29 in good health.

In DNA, the CDR3 is TGCGCCAGCAGCCACCTCGACCCGAGCTCCTACAATGAGCAGTTCTTC. The encoded protein is CASSHLDPSSYNEQFF. The chain carries TRBV5-1 and TRBJ2-1; D uncertain. V was trimmed by 4 bases and J by 0 bases, leaving 14 bases between them. CDR3 length: 16 amino acids. The V gene's germline CDR1 is SGHRS and CDR2 YFSETQ.